The clone carrying this T cell receptor beta chain was seen a handful of times. Unique molecular identifiers were linked by the library to individual cDNA molecules. TCRdb reprocessed the RACE reads via MiXCR and lists one record per CDR3 protein. The table lists around 330,000 distinct CDR3 sequences, about 5.4% of them singletons. Time point described: pre-sensitization, week 0. Treatment meaning: therapeutic diphenylcyclopropenone sensitization with weekly scalp DPC. These data belong to a study of human T cells and chemical hapten exposure. Study at large: Minor volume differences among pooled libraries chiefly drove per-sample TCR yield variation.

Germline assignment: CDR1 SGHRS and CDR2 YFSETQ. The CDR3 covers 15 residues. V lost 5 bases to trimming and J lost 3 bases, with 17 bases between them. V and J are TRBV5-1 and TRBJ1-1; possibly TRBD1 for D (6 bases). The clonotype originates from a young woman with alopecia areata. Some clones in this sample may be carry-over from other donors' samples. The sequenced sample was whole blood, obtained in connection with sensitization to the hapten diphenylcyclopropenone (DPC). The CDR3 sequence is CASRTGLGWDTEAFF. The CDR3 region has the DNA TGCGCCAGCAGAACAGGGTTGGGATGGGACACTGAAGCTTTCTTT.